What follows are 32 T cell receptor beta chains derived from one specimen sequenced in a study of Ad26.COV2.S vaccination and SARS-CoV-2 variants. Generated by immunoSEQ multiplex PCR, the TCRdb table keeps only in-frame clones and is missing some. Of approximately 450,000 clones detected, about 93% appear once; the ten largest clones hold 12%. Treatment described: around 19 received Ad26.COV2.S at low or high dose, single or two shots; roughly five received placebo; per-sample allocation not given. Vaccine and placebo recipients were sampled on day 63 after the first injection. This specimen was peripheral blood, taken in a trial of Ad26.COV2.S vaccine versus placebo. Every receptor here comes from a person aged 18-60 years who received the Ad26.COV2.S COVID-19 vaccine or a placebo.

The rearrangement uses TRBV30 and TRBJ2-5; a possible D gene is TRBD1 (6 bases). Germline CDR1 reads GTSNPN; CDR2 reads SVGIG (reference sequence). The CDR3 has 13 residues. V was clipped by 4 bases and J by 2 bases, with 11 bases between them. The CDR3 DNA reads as TGTGCCTGGAACACAGGGATACAAGAGACCCAGTACTTC. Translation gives CAWNTGIQETQYF.

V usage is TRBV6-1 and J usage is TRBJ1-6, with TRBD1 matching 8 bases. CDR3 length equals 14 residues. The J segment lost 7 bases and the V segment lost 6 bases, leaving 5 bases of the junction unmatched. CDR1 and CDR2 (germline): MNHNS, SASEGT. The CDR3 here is CASSQGARNSPLHF. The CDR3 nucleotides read TGTGCCAGCAGCCAGGGGGCGCGAAATTCACCCCTCCACTTT.

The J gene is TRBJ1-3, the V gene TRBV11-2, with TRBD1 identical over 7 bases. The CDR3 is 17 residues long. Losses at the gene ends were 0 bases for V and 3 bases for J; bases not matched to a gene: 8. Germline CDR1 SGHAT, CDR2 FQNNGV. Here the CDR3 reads CASSLDTTGAGGNTIYF. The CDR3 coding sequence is TGTGCCAGCAGCTTAGATACCACAGGGGCTGGTGGAAACACCATATATTTT. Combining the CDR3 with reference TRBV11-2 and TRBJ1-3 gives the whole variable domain EAGVAQSPRYKIIEKRQSVAFWCNPISGHATLYWYQQILGQGPKLLIQFQNNGVVDDSQLPKDRFSAERLKGVDSTLKIQPAKLEDSAVYLCASSLDTTGAGGNTIYFGEGSWLTVV.

DNA of the CDR3: TGTGCCAGCAGCCAAGGGGGGAGGGTCACCGGGGAGCTGTTTTTT. It specifies CASSQGGRVTGELFF. The chain employs TRBV3-1 (or the pseudogene TRBV3-2) and TRBJ2-2; TRBD2 aligns across 7 bases. The CDR3 sequence is 15 residues long. Germline assignment: CDR1 LGHDT and CDR2 YNNKEL (reference sequence). V was pared by 1 base and J by 4 bases, with 3 bases of the junction left unmatched.

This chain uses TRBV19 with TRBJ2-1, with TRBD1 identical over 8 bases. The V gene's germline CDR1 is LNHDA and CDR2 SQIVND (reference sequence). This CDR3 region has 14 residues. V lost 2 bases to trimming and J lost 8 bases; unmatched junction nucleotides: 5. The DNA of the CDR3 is TGTGCCAGTAGTATATGGACAGGGATGGATGAGCAGTTCTTC. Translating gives CASSIWTGMDEQFF.

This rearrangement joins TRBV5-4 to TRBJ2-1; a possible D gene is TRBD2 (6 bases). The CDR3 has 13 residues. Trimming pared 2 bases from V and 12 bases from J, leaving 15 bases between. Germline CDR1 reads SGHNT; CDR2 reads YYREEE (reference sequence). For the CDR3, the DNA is TGTGCCAGCAGCTTAGAGGGACTCCCCGTGCAGTTCTTC. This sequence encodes CASSLEGLPVQFF.

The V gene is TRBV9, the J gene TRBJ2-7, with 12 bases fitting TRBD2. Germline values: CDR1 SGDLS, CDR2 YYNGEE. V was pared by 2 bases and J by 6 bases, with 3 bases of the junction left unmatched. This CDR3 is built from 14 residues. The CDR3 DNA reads TGTGCCAGCAGCGTGACTAGCGGGAGAGGCGAGCAGTACTTC. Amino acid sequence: CASSVTSGRGEQYF.

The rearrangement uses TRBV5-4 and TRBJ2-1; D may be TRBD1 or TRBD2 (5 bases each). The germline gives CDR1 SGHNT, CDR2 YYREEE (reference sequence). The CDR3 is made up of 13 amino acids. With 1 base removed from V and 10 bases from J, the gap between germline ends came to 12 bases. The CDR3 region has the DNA TGTGCCAGCAGCTTGTACGTTGGGGACGAGCAGTTCTTC. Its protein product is CASSLYVGDEQFF.

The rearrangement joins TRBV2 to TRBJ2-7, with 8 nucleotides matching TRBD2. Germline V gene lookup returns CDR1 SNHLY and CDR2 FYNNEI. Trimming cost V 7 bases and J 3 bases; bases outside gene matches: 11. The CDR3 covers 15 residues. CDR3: CASTKLAEKGYEQYF. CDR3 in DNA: TGTGCCAGCACCAAACTAGCGGAGAAGGGCTACGAGCAGTACTTC.

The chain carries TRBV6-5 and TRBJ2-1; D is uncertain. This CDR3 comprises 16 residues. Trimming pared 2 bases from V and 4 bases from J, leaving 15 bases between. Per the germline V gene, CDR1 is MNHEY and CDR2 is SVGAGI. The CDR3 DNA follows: TGTGCCAGCAGTTACATTTGGGCCAGAGAGTACAATGAGCAGTTCTTC. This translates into CASSYIWAREYNEQFF.

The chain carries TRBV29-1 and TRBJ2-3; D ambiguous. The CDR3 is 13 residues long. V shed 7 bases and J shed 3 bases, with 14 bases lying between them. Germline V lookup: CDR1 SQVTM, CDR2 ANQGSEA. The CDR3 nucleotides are TGCAGCGCCGGAAGGACCGGGACAGATACGCAGTATTTT. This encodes CSAGRTGTDTQYF.

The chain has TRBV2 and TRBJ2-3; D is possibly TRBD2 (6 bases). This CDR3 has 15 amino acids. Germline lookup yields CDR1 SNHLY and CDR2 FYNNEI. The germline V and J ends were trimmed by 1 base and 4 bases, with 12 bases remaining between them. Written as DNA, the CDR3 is TGTGCCAGCAGTGAAGTCGGGAGTGGAGCAGATACGCAGTATTTT. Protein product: CASSEVGSGADTQYF.

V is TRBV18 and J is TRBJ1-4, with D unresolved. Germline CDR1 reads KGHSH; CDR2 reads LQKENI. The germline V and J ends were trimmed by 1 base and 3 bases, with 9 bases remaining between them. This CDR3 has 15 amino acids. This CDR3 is CASSPRKASNEKLFF. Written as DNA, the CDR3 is TGTGCCAGCTCACCACGGAAGGCGTCTAATGAAAAACTGTTTTTT. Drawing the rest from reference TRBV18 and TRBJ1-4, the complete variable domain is NAGVMQNPRHLVRRRGQEARLRCSPMKGHSHVYWYRQLPEEGLKFMVYLQKENIIDESGMPKERFSAEFPKEGPSILRIQQVVRGDSAAYFCASSPRKASNEKLFFGSGTQLSVL.

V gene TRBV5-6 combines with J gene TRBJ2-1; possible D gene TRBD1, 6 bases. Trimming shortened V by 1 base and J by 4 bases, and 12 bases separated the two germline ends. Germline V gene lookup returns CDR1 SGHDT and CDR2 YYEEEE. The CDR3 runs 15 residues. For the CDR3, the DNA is TGTGCCAGCAGCTTGAGGGCAGGGGTGTACAATGAGCAGTTCTTC. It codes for CASSLRAGVYNEQFF.

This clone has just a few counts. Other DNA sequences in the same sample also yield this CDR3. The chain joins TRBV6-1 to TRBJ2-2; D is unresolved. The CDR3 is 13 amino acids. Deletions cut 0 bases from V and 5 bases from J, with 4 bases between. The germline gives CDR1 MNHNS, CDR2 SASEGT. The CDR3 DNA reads TGTGCCAGCAGTGAAGCAAGAACCGGGGAGCTGTTTTTT. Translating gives CASSEARTGELFF.

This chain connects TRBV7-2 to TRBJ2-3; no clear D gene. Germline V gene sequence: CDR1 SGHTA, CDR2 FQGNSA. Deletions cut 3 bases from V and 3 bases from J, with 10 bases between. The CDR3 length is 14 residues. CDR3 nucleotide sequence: TGTGCCAGCAGCTTGGACCCGAGGACAGATACGCAGTATTTT. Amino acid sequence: CASSLDPRTDTQYF.

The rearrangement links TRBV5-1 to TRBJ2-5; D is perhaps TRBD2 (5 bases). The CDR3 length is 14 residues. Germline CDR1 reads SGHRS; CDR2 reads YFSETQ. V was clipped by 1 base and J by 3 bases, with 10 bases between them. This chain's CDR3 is CASSLSGSEETQYF. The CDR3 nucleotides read TGCGCCAGCAGCTTGTCGGGGTCGGAAGAGACCCAGTACTTC.

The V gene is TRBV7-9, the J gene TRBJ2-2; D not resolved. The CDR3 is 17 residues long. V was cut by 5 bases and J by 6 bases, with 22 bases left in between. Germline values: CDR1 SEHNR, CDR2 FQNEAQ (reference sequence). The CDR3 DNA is TGTGCCAGCAGCGGACGAGGAGTGCCTGGGGTCGCCGGGGAGCTGTTTTTT. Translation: CASSGRGVPGVAGELFF.

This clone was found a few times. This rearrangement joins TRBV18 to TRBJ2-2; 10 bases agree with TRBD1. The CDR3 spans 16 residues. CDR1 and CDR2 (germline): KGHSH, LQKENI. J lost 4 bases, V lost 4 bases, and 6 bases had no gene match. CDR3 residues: CASSQGQGPSTGELFF. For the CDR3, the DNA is TGTGCCAGCTCACAGGGACAGGGGCCAAGCACCGGGGAGCTGTTTTTT. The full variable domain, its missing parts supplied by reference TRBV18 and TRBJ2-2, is NAGVMQNPRHLVRRRGQEARLRCSPMKGHSHVYWYRQLPEEGLKFMVYLQKENIIDESGMPKERFSAEFPKEGPSILRIQQVVRGDSAAYFCASSQGQGPSTGELFFGEGSRLTVL.

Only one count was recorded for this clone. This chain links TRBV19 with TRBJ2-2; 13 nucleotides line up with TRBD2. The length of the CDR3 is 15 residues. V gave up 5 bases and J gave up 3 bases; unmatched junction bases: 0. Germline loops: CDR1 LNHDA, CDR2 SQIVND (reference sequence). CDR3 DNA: TGTGCCAGTAGTGGACTAGCGGGAGACACCGGGGAGCTGTTTTTT. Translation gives CASSGLAGDTGELFF.

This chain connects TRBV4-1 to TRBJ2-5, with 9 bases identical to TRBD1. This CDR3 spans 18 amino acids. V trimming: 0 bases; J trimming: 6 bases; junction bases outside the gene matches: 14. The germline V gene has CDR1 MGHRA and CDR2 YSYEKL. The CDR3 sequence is CASSQDSGTGGAWKTQYF. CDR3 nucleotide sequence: TGCGCCAGCAGCCAAGACAGTGGTACAGGGGGCGCCTGGAAGACCCAGTACTTC.

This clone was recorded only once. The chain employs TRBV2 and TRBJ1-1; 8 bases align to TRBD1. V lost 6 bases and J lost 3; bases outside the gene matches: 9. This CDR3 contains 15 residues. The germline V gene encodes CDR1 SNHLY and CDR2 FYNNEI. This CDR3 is CASRGQGEEDTEAFF. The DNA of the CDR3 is TGTGCCAGCAGAGGACAGGGTGAGGAGGACACTGAAGCTTTCTTT.

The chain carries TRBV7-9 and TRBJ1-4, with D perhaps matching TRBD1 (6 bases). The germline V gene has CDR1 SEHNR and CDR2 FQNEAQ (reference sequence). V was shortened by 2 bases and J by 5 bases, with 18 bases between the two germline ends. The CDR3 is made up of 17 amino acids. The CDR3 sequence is CASSLPRGQPRNEKLFF. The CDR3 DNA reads TGTGCCAGCAGCTTACCTCGTGGACAGCCTAGGAATGAAAAACTGTTTTTT.

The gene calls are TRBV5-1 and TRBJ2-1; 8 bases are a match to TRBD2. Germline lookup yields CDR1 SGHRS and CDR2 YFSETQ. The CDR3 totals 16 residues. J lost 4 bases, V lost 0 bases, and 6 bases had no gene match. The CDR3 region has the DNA TGCGCCAGCAGCTTGGTTTCTAGCGGGTATTACAATGAGCAGTTCTTC. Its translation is CASSLVSSGYYNEQFF.

CDR3 residues: CASSRGTDPHEQYF. The DNA for the CDR3 is TGTGCCAGCAGTCGTGGGACAGATCCTCACGAGCAGTACTTC. The V call is TRBV6-5, the J call TRBJ2-7; 7 nucleotides align to TRBD1. With 5 bases clipped from V and 5 bases from J, the junction kept 9 bases outside the gene matches. Germline CDR1 reads MNHEY; CDR2 reads SVGAGI. The CDR3 has 14 residues.

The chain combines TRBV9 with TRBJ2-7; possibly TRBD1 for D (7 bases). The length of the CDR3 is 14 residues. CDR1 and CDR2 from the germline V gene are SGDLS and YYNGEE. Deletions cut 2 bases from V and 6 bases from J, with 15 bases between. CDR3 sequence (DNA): TGTGCCAGCAGCGTGGAGGGGGCGGACCTCGAGCAGTACTTC. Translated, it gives CASSVEGADLEQYF.

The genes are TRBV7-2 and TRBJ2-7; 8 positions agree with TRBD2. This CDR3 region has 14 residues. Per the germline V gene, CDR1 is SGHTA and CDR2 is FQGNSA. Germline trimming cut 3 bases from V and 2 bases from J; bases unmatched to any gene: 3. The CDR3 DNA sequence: TGTGCCAGCAGCTTCCGGGGGGGGCCCTACGAGCAGTACTTC. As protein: CASSFRGGPYEQYF.

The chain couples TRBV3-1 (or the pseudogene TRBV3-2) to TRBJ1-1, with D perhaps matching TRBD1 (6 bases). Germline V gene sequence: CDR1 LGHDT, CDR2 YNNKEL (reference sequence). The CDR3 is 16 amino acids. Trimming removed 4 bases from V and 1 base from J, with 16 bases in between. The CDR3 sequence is CASSRDTHVTNTEAFF. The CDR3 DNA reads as TGTGCCAGCAGCCGGGACACCCATGTAACGAACACTGAAGCTTTCTTT.

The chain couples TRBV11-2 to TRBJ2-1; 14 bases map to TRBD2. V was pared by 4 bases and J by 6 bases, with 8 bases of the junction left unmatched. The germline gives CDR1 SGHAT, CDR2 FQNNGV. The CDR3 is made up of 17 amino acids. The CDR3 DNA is TGTGCCAGCAGCTCCAGACTAGCGGGAGGGAAATTCAATGAGCAGTTCTTC. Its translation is CASSSRLAGGKFNEQFF.

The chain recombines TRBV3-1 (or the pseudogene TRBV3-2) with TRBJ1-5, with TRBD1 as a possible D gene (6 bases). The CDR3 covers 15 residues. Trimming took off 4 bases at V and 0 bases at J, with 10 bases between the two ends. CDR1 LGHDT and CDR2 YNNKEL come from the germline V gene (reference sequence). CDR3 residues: CASSLGQYSNQPQHF. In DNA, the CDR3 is TGTGCCAGCAGCCTCGGACAGTATAGCAATCAGCCCCAGCATTTT.

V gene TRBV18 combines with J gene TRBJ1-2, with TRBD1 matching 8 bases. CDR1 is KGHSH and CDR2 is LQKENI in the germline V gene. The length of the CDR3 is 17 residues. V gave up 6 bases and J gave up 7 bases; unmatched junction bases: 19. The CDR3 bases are TGTGCCAGCTCTCCGACTTATACCTACAGGGGGAATTCTGGCTACACCTTC. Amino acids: CASSPTYTYRGNSGYTF.

The CDR3 sequence: CSVDLQGTGELFF. DNA of the CDR3: TGCAGCGTTGACCTACAGGGCACCGGGGAGCTGTTTTTT. The chain couples TRBV29-1 to TRBJ2-2, with D possibly matching TRBD1 (6 bases). Trimming removed 3 bases at V and 4 bases at J, with 9 bases between. The CDR3 consists of 13 residues. Germline V lookup: CDR1 SQVTM, CDR2 ANQGSEA.